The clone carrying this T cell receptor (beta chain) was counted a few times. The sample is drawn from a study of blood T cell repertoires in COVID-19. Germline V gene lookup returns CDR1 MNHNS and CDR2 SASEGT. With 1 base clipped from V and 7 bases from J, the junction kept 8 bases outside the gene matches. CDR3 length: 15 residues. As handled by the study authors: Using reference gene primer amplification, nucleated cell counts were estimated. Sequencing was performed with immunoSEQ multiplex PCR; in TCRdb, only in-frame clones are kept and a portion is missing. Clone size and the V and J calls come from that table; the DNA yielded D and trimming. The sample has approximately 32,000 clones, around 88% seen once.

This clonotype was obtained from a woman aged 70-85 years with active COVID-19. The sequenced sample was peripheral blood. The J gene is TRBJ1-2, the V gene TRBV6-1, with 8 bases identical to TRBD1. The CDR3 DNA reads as TGTGCCAGCAGTGAAGTGGACAGGGCCCAAGGTGGCTACACCTTC. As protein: CASSEVDRAQGGYTF.